The rows below give T cell receptor beta chains drawn from one sample of a study of blood T cells in healthy people across ages. Each CDR3 protein gets one entry after TCRdb re-called the 5' RACE reads with MiXCR. The sample yields some 1,800,000 distinct CDR3 sequences, 35% to 50% seen once. The sample taken for sequencing was blood. The origin of the receptors is a human donor in good health. Each CDR3 is given with its conserved first and last residue. D genes are given only for firm matches. Rows give clone size only sometimes, using once, few, many, or a class for an expanded clone.

DNA	CDR3	V	J	size	D
TGCGCCAGCAGCCAAGAACTAGCGGACTCCCTGAATACGCAGTATTTT	CASSQELADSLNTQYF	TRBV4-3	TRBJ2-3	-	TRBD2
TGTGCCAGCAGCTCTCCGGACAAGAACACTGAAGCTTTCTTT	CASSSPDKNTEAFF	TRBV7-9	TRBJ1-1	once	-
TGCAGTGCTAGAGACCTGACTGGGGCCCTCGATGGCTACACCTTC	CSARDLTGALDGYTF	TRBV20-1	TRBJ1-2	-	-
TGTGCCAGCAGCTTAGAACAGGGTAGTGGAGGCTACACCTTC	CASSLEQGSGGYTF	TRBV7-9	TRBJ1-2	-	-
TGCAGCGTTGAGGACACCAGCTCCTACGAGCAGTACTTC	CSVEDTSSYEQYF	TRBV29-1	TRBJ2-7	few	-
TGTGCCAGCAGCTTAGCCGGACGGACCTATGGCTACACCTTC	CASSLAGRTYGYTF	TRBV7-9	TRBJ1-2	many	-
TGTGCCAGCAGTCGTCAACGGCTCCGGGACACCGGCTCTGTGGCCAACGTCCTGACTTTC	CASSRQRLRDTGSVANVLTF	TRBV12-3/TRBV12-4	TRBJ2-6	-	-
TGTGCCAGCAGCCCCGGACAACCGTATACGCAGTATTTT	CASSPGQPYTQYF	TRBV5-6	TRBJ2-3	-	-
TGTGCCAGCAGCTTAGGTCGGCACAGGGAGTCATTATTTGGCTACACCTTC	CASSLGRHRESLFGYTF	TRBV7-2	TRBJ1-2	-	-
TGTGCCACCCTACTATATGGGGGAGGTAACACAGATACGCAGTATTTT	CATLLYGGGNTDTQYF	TRBV12-3/TRBV12-4	TRBJ2-3	few	-
TGCAGCTCGGGGGAGACGAAAGATACGCAGTATTTT	CSSGETKDTQYF	TRBV29-1	TRBJ2-3	-	-
TGTGCCAGCAGCGTTTCGGGGGGAAATCGAGAGACCCAGTACTTC	CASSVSGGNRETQYF	TRBV9	TRBJ2-5	few	TRBD2
TGCAGTGCTAGAGCCGGGACGGACCAAGAGACCCAGTACTTC	CSARAGTDQETQYF	TRBV20-1	TRBJ2-5	-	-
TGTGCCAGCAGCCTCAGTAGGGGAGCGGGGGGACCTAATGAGCAGTTCTTC	CASSLSRGAGGPNEQFF	TRBV12-3/TRBV12-4	TRBJ2-1	-	TRBD2
TGTGCCAGCAGCCGTATGGAACCCGGACGGGCCTACAATGAGCAGTTCTTC	CASSRMEPGRAYNEQFF	TRBV7-3	TRBJ2-1	-	-
TGTGCCAGCAGCGAGCAATACACTGAAGCTTTCTTT	CASSEQYTEAFF	TRBV6-1	TRBJ1-1	-	-
TGTGCCAGCAGCTTAGCTTCGGGCAGTACAGATACGCAGTATTTT	CASSLASGSTDTQYF	TRBV5-1	TRBJ2-3	many	-
TGTGCCAGCAGCTTGTTAGCGGGAAGAGGTGCTTTCTTT	CASSLLAGRGAFF	TRBV11-2	TRBJ1-1	-	-
TGCAGTGCTAGACTGACAACGACAGGTTATGGCTACACCTTC	CSARLTTTGYGYTF	TRBV20-1	TRBJ1-2	-	-
TGCAGTGCTCGCAAGACAGGGCCCTTTAACAATGAGCAGTTCTTC	CSARKTGPFNNEQFF	TRBV20-1	TRBJ2-1	few	TRBD1
TGTGCCAGCAGTGAAGTAATCGGGACAGCGATTCCTGGGGCCAACGTCCTGACTTTC	CASSEVIGTAIPGANVLTF	TRBV6-1	TRBJ2-6	-	TRBD1
TGCGCCAGCAGCCAAGGTGTCAGGGTTTCAGATACGCAGTATTTT	CASSQGVRVSDTQYF	TRBV4-3	TRBJ2-3	few	-
TGTGCCAGCAGTGCTTACCGACTAGGCGGCCCAGATACGCAGTATTTT	CASSAYRLGGPDTQYF	TRBV10-3	TRBJ2-3	few	-
TGTGCCACCTGCATCCCCTACGAGCAGTACTTC	CATCIPYEQYF	TRBV15	TRBJ2-7	-	-
TGTGCCAGCAGTTTAGAGGCAGGGACTGGAAACACCATATATTTT	CASSLEAGTGNTIYF	TRBV12-3/TRBV12-4	TRBJ1-3	-	-
TGTGCCAGCAGCGCCTCCGGGACAGGGGATCAGTACTTC	CASSASGTGDQYF	TRBV7-3	TRBJ2-5	few	TRBD1
TGTGCCAGCAGTGAAGAGGGTCAGGCCTATCAGCCCCAGCATTTT	CASSEEGQAYQPQHF	TRBV6-1	TRBJ1-5	-	-
TGTGCCAGCAGCTTATCCCCACTAGCGGGGGGGACCACAGATACGCAGTATTTT	CASSLSPLAGGTTDTQYF	TRBV7-3	TRBJ2-3	-	TRBD2
TGCAGTGCTAGAAGGTCTGCTGAAAAACTGTTTTTT	CSARRSAEKLFF	TRBV20-1	TRBJ1-4	-	-
TGTGCCAGCGTAGACGATGGGACAGTTTATGGCTACACCTTC	CASVDDGTVYGYTF	TRBV28	TRBJ1-2	-	TRBD1
TGCGCCAGCAGCTTTGACAGGCCCCTGTCGGGCTACACCTTC	CASSFDRPLSGYTF	TRBV5-1	TRBJ1-2	-	-
TGTGCCAGCAGCTTGGCCGGGCAGGGCTTAATCTATGGCTACACCTTC	CASSLAGQGLIYGYTF	TRBV5-5	TRBJ1-2	few	-
TGTGCCAGCAGCTTAGTAAGGCCAGGCCTCGCGAGCTACGAGCAGTACTTC	CASSLVRPGLASYEQYF	TRBV7-8	TRBJ2-7	-	-
TGTGCCAGCAGCGATCACAGGGTCGGCACAGATACGCAGTATTTT	CASSDHRVGTDTQYF	TRBV6-2/TRBV6-3	TRBJ2-3	-	-
TGTGCCACCAGTGATTTGAACGGCGGGGAGGCAGATACGCAGTATTTT	CATSDLNGGEADTQYF	TRBV24-1	TRBJ2-3	-	-
TGTGCCAGCAGCTTGGAGGGGGCGCGGGGTCAGCCCCAGCATTTT	CASSLEGARGQPQHF	TRBV7-2	TRBJ1-5	few	TRBD1
TGCGCCAGCAGCCAAGTAATAAGAGCGGGTTCCAGGGCCTATGGCTACACCTTC	CASSQVIRAGSRAYGYTF	TRBV4-3	TRBJ1-2	-	-
TGTGCCATCTTTGACAGGGGTTATGGCTACACCTTC	CAIFDRGYGYTF	TRBV11-3	TRBJ1-2	-	TRBD1
TGTCCCACCAGCAGAGTTAGGGGGCGGCCCCAGCATTTT	CPTSRVRGRPQHF	TRBV15	TRBJ1-5	once	TRBD1
TGTGCCAGCAGCCGGACTAGCGGTAGGCAAGAGACCCAGTACTTC	CASSRTSGRQETQYF	TRBV11-1	TRBJ2-5	few	TRBD2
TGTGCCAGCAGTTTATGGGAGGGTCTAAGCGAGCAGTACTTC	CASSLWEGLSEQYF	TRBV12-3/TRBV12-4	TRBJ2-7	few	TRBD2
TGCAGTGCTAGTGTGACAACTAACACTGAAGCTTTCTTT	CSASVTTNTEAFF	TRBV20-1	TRBJ1-1	-	-
TGTGCCAGCAGCGAGGAGGGTGACACCTACAATGAGCAGTTCTTC	CASSEEGDTYNEQFF	TRBV9	TRBJ2-1	-	-